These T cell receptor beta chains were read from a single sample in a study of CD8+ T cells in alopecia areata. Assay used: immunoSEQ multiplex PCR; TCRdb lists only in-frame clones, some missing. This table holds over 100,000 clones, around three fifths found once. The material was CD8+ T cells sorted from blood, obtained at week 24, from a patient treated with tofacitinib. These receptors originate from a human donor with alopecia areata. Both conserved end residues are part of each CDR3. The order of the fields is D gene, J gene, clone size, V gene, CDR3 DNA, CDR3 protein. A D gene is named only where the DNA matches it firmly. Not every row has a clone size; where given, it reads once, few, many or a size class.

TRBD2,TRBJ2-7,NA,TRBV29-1,TGCAGCGTTCTAGCGGGGCCGGGGGAGCAGTACTTC,CSVLAGPGEQYF
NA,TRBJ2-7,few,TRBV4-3,TGCGCCAGCAGCCAGGGGCCTGGCAACGAGCAGTACTTC,CASSQGPGNEQYF
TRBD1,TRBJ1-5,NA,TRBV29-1,TGCAGCGCCAATCCGGGGGATACAGGGGAACAGCCCCAGCATTTT,CSANPGDTGEQPQHF
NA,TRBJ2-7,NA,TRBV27,TGTGCCAGCAGTTTAGCGGGCGGGGGCCTCCCCCACGAGCAGTACTTC,CASSLAGGGLPHEQYF
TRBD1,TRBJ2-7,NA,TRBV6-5,TGTGCCAGCAGTTACCGGGACAGGGCCTACGAGCAGTACTTC,CASSYRDRAYEQYF
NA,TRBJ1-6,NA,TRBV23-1,TGCGCCAGCAGCCACCGGCGCACAGCAGGAAATTCACCCCTCCACTTT,CASSHRRTAGNSPLHF
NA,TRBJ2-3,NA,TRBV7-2,TGTGCCAGCAGCCCGGACCCTAGCACAGATACGCAGTATTTT,CASSPDPSTDTQYF
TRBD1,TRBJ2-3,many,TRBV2,TGTGCCAGCTCAGGGGGCGGCGCTAGCACAGATACGCAGTATTTT,CASSGGGASTDTQYF
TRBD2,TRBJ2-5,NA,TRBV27,TGTGCCAGCAGTCCCCTAGCGGGGCAGAAAGAGACCCAGTACTTC,CASSPLAGQKETQYF
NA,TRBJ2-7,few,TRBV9,TGTGCCAGCAGCGTAGAAGGGGCAGCCCCCTACGAGCAGTACTTC,CASSVEGAAPYEQYF
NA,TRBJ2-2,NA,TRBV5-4,TGTGCCAGCAGCTTAACGGGGGCCGATACCGGGGAGCTGTTTTTT,CASSLTGADTGELFF
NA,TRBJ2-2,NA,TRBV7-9,TGTGCCAGCAGCTCCACAGGGCCCGGGGAGCTGTTTTTT,CASSSTGPGELFF
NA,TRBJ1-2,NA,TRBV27,TGTGCCAGCGGGCCGGTGGGGCCCTATGGCTACACCTTC,CASGPVGPYGYTF
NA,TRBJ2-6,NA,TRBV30,TGTGCCTGGGCGGCTGGGGCCAACGTCCTGACTTTC,CAWAAGANVLTF
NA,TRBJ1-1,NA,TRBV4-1,TGCGCCAGCAGCCAAGAATCAACAGCGAACACTGAAGCTTTCTTT,CASSQESTANTEAFF
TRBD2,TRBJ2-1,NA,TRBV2,TGTGCCAGCAGGGGACTAGCGGGTCTCTACAATGAGCAGTTCTTC,CASRGLAGLYNEQFF
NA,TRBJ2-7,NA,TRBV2,TGTGCCAGCAGTGAATTACAGGGAGGCTCCTACGAGCAGTACTTC,CASSELQGGSYEQYF
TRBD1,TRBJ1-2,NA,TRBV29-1,TGCAGCGTTTCTCAGGGGGCTGTGGGTAACTATGGCTACACCTTC,CSVSQGAVGNYGYTF
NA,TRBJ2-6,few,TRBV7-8,TGTGCCAGCAGCTCTAGTTTTGGATTGTCCAACGTCCTGACTTTC,CASSSSFGLSNVLTF
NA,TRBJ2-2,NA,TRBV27,TGTGCCAGCAGTTTTATAGGGAACACCGGGGAGCTGTTTTTT,CASSFIGNTGELFF
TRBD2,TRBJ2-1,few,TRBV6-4,TGTGCCAGCAGTGACGGGACTAGCGGGGGTGATTACAATGAGCAGTTCTTC,CASSDGTSGGDYNEQFF
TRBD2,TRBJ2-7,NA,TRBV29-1,TGCAGCGTTGTCTCCCCTAGCGGGGGCTTATCCTACGAGCAGTACTTC,CSVVSPSGGLSYEQYF
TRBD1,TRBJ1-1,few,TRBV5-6,TGTGCCAGCAGCTGGGGACAGGGGAGCACTGAAGCTTTCTTT,CASSWGQGSTEAFF
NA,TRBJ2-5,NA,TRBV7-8,TGTGCCAGCAGCTTACAGGGGACCCAGTACTTC,CASSLQGTQYF
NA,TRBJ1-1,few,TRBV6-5,TGTGCCAGCAGTTACCTCAACTCACTAAACACTGAAGCTTTCTTT,CASSYLNSLNTEAFF
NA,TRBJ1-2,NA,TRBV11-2,TGTGCCAGCAGCTTAGATCTAGGGGGGCCGAATGGCTACACCTTC,CASSLDLGGPNGYTF
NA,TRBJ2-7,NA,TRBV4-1,TGCGCCAGCAGCCAAGATCTTGAGCAGGGAAGTACCGACGAGCAGTACTTC,CASSQDLEQGSTDEQYF
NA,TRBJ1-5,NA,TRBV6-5,TGTGCCAGCACCGAATTCGTGGGGAGCAATCAGCCCCAGCATTTT,CASTEFVGSNQPQHF
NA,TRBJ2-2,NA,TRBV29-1,TGCAGCGTTACGATACGGACACCAAACACCGGGGAGCTGTTTTTT,CSVTIRTPNTGELFF
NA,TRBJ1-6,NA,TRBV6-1,TGTGCCAGCAGCCAAGACGCAAATTCACCCCTCCACTTT,CASSQDANSPLHF
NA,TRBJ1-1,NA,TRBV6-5,TGTGCCAGCAGTCCCTTGGGGCCCACTGAAGCTTTCTTT,CASSPLGPTEAFF
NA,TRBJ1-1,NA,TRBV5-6,TGTGCCAGCAGCTTATGTAGGAGGTCGGACGAAGCTTTCTTT,CASSLCRRSDEAFF
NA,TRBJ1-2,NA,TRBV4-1,TGCGCCAGCAGTTACAATTCGGGCAACCCGTTGACCTTC,CASSYNSGNPLTF
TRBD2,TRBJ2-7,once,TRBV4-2,TGTGCCAGCAGCCAAGCTGCGGGAGAGAGATACGAGCAGTACTTC,CASSQAAGERYEQYF
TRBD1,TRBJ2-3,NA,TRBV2,TGTGCCAGCAGTTGGACAGGCGCAGATACGCAGTATTTT,CASSWTGADTQYF
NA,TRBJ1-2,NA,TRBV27,TGTGCCAGCTCAAAGGGGGGACCCTATGGCTACACCTTC,CASSKGGPYGYTF
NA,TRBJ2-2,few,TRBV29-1,TGCAGCGTTGAAGGTCTTGGAGGCGCCGGGGAGCTGTTTTTT,CSVEGLGGAGELFF
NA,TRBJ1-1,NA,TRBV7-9,TGTGCCAGCAGCCTACCCCTGGGTAACCCTGAAGCTTTCTTT,CASSLPLGNPEAFF
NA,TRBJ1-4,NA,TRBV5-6,TGTGCCAGCAGCCCGCCGGGTGAAAAACTGTTTTTT,CASSPPGEKLFF
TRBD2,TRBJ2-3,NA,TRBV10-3,TGTGCCATCAGGGACCTAGCGGGGGGTTCAGATACGCAGTATTTT,CAIRDLAGGSDTQYF
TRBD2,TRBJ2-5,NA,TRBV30,TGTGCCTGGACCCTAGCGGGGGGCGGGGAGACCCAGTACTTC,CAWTLAGGGETQYF
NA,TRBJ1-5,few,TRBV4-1,TGCGCCAGCAGCCACCTCGACGGCTATCAGCCCCAGCATTTT,CASSHLDGYQPQHF
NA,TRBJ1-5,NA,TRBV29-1,TGCAGCGTTTCCTCAGGGGAGGATCAGCCCCAGCATTTT,CSVSSGEDQPQHF
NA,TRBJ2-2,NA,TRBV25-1,TGTGCCAGCAGCCGACTGGGCGGGGAGCTGTTTTTT,CASSRLGGELFF
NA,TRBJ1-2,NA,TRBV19,TGTGCCAGTACTAGGGGCGGGGTCTATGGCTACACCTTC,CASTRGGVYGYTF
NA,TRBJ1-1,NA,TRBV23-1,TGCGCCAGCAGTCTTAGGGGCTTGGGGGAGAACACTGAAGCTTTCTTT,CASSLRGLGENTEAFF
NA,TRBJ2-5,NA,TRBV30,TGTGCCTGGAGTGGGCAGGGGCTGCAAGAGACCCAGTACTTC,CAWSGQGLQETQYF
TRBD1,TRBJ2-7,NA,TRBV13,TGTGCCAGCAGCAACCCGGGACAGGGCCCCGAGCAGTACTTC,CASSNPGQGPEQYF
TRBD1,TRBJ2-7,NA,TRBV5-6,TGTGCCAGCAGCTACCCCGGGCCCAGGGGGTACGAGCAGTACTTC,CASSYPGPRGYEQYF
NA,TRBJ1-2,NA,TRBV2,TGTGCCAGCAGTGGGCACAGCTATGGCTACACCTTC,CASSGHSYGYTF
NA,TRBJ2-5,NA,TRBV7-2,TGTGCCAGCAGCTCGCAAGAGACCCAGTACTTC,CASSSQETQYF
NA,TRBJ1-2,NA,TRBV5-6,TGTGCCAGCACCGAGACAGGTTTCTATGGCTACACCTTC,CASTETGFYGYTF
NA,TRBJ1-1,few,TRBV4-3,TGCGCCAGCAGCCCGAAGATTGGGAGTGAAGCTTTCTTT,CASSPKIGSEAFF
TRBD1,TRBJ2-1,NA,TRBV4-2,TGTGCCAGCAGCCAAGAGACAGGGTCTGGCAATGAGCAGTTCTTC,CASSQETGSGNEQFF
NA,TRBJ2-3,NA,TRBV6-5,TGTGCCAGCAGTTACTCGCTAGAAGGGAGCACAGATACGCAGTATTTT,CASSYSLEGSTDTQYF
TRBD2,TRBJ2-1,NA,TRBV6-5,TGTGCCAGCAGTTACGTCCCCAGCGGGGGGAATGAGCAGTTCTTC,CASSYVPSGGNEQFF